This T cell receptor beta chain is drawn from a study of control samples from healthy donors and cancer patients. From germline, CDR1 is MNHEY and CDR2 SMNVEV (reference sequence). CDR3 size: 12 residues. Losses at the gene ends were 5 bases for V and 9 bases for J; bases not matched to a gene: 3. Sequenced by immunoSEQ multiplex PCR; TCRdb stores in-frame clones only, minus some. The sample carries 130,000 to 150,000 clones, 85% to 95% recorded once. Sequencing input: PBMCs. The V gene is TRBV27, the J gene TRBJ2-1; TRBD1 matches 8 bases. This TCR derives from a man aged 55 to 70 with colorectal cancer. The chain's CDR3 is CASSDRGLEQFF. The CDR3 DNA is TGTGCCAGCAGTGACAGGGGCCTTGAGCAGTTCTTC.